A single sample gave rise to the 17 T cell receptor beta chains below, sequenced in a study of blood T cell repertoires in COVID-19. The repertoire was sequenced with immunoSEQ multiplex PCR; TCRdb's copy has only in-frame clones and lacks some. The repertoire holds around 140,000 clones, with 84% as singletons. The material sequenced was PBMCs or T cells enriched from blood (not recorded which). These receptor sequences come from a man in his fifties in a cohort exposed to, infected with or recovered from COVID-19 (not recorded which).

The chain uses TRBV5-1 and TRBJ1-1, with unresolved D. Germline CDR1 and CDR2: SGHRS and YFSETQ. The germline V and J ends were trimmed by 4 bases and 1 base, with 5 bases remaining between them. The length of the CDR3 is 12 residues. The CDR3 region has the DNA TGCGCCAGCAGCGTACAGAACACTGAAGCTTTCTTT. This translates into CASSVQNTEAFF.

The genes are TRBV12-3 or TRBV12-4 and TRBJ2-2; D possibly corresponds to TRBD2 (7 bases). V was pared by 3 bases and J by 6 bases, with 8 bases between. The CDR3 totals 13 residues. The CDR3 sequence: CASSFGGPGELFF. CDR3 in DNA: TGTGCCAGCAGTTTCGGGGGGCCCGGGGAGCTGTTTTTT.

The V and J genes are TRBV14 and TRBJ1-2, with TRBD1 matching over 7 bases. The CDR3 contains 16 residues. Trimming at V came to 0 bases and at J to 4 bases, leaving 8 bases not matched to a gene. Germline CDR1 SGHDN, CDR2 FVKESK. CDR3 sequence: CASSQEGGGLVYGYTF. In nucleotides, the CDR3 is TGTGCCAGCAGCCAAGAAGGAGGGGGCCTAGTCTATGGCTACACCTTC.

The chain has TRBV19 and TRBJ2-3; 7 bases are shared with TRBD2. The CDR3 length is 12 residues. Germline V lookup: CDR1 LNHDA, CDR2 SQIVND (reference sequence). The CDR3 protein is CVPRGGTDTQYF. As DNA, the CDR3 is TGTGTCCCCCGGGGGGGCACAGATACGCAGTATTTT. Full variable domain (outside the CDR3, taken from reference TRBV19 and TRBJ2-3): DGGITQSPKYLFRKEGQNVTLSCEQNLNHDAMYWYRQDPGQGLRLIYYSQIVNDFQKGDIAEGYSVSREKKESFPLTVTSAQKNPTAFYLCVPRGGTDTQYFGPGTRLTVL.

This chain uses TRBV10-3 with TRBJ2-3; the D is unclear. The CDR3 runs to 15 residues. The V end was cut by 3 bases, the J end by 0 bases, with 10 bases between. The germline V gene encodes CDR1 ENHRY and CDR2 SYGVKD. The CDR3 nucleotides are TGTGCCATCAGTGACCCCATACACAGCACAGATACGCAGTATTTT. It encodes CAISDPIHSTDTQYF.

This chain links TRBV30 with TRBJ2-5; D not certain. Germline lookup yields CDR1 GTSNPN and CDR2 SVGIG (reference sequence). V lost 0 bases to trimming and J lost 1 base, with 6 bases between them. The CDR3 extends over 13 amino acids. CDR3 bases: TGTGCCTGGAGTGTATATGTCCAAGAGACCCAGTACTTC. This gives the protein CAWSVYVQETQYF.

The V gene is TRBV6-5, the J gene TRBJ1-2, with 7 bases identical to TRBD1. Germline trimming cut 3 bases from V and 4 bases from J; bases unmatched to any gene: 8. CDR3 size: 15 residues. Germline CDR1 is MNHEY and CDR2 is SVGAGI. For the CDR3, the DNA is TGTGCCAGCAGTTATGGACCGGACAGGACCTATGGCTACACCTTC. This translates into CASSYGPDRTYGYTF.

The chain joins TRBV30 to TRBJ1-2; D is ambiguous. Germline-derived CDR1 and CDR2 are GTSNPN and SVGIG (reference sequence). V was trimmed by 5 bases and J by 7 bases, leaving 14 bases between them. This CDR3 is 12 amino acids long. CDR3 residues: CAWVGGAPGYTF. DNA for the CDR3: TGTGCCTGGGTTGGAGGTGCCCCTGGCTACACCTTC.

This chain joins TRBV11-2 and TRBJ2-7; maybe TRBD2 (7 bases). The V gene's germline CDR1 is SGHAT and CDR2 FQNNGV. V gave up 0 bases and J gave up 6 bases, with 15 bases separating them. This CDR3 region has 15 residues. The CDR3 region is CASSLEVGGLSEQYF. The CDR3 DNA is TGTGCCAGCAGCTTAGAGGTGGGGGGGCTCTCCGAGCAGTACTTC.

This sequence joins TRBV18 and TRBJ1-2, with 8 bases identical to TRBD1. The CDR3 is made up of 15 amino acids. The germline gives CDR1 KGHSH, CDR2 LQKENI. The J segment lost 4 bases and the V segment lost 5 bases, leaving 9 bases of the junction unmatched. The CDR3 DNA reads as TGTGCCAGCTCAAATGGACAGGGACAAACCTATGGCTACACCTTC. Its translation: CASSNGQGQTYGYTF.

The genes are TRBV12-5 and TRBJ2-3; TRBD1 agrees at 8 bases. The junction had 4 bases not matched to a gene; V was cut back by 5 bases and J by 0 bases. Germline assignment: CDR1 LGHNT and CDR2 FRNRAP. The CDR3 is made up of 15 amino acids. This CDR3 is CASGRGTGSTDTQYF. DNA of the CDR3: TGTGCTAGTGGTCGGGGGACAGGTAGCACAGATACGCAGTATTTT.

The rearrangement uses TRBV4-3 and TRBJ2-4, with 15 bases lining up with TRBD2. The germline V gene has CDR1 LGHNA and CDR2 YSLEER. The CDR3 extends over 18 amino acids. V shed 0 bases and J 8 bases; nucleotides not matched to a gene: 8. The CDR3 DNA follows: TGCGCCAGCAGCCAAGAAGGGACTAGCGGGGGGTCTAAGGACATTCAGTACTTC. As protein: CASSQEGTSGGSKDIQYF.

The rearrangement uses TRBV4-1 and TRBJ2-7, with D possibly TRBD2 on 5 matching bases. Per the germline V gene, CDR1 is MGHRA and CDR2 is YSYEKL. Deletions cut 3 bases from V and 1 base from J, with 10 bases between. This CDR3 region has 14 residues. The CDR3: CASSHRTGSYEQYF. The CDR3 coding sequence is TGCGCCAGCAGCCACCGGACTGGTTCCTACGAGCAGTACTTC.

The CDR3 DNA follows: TGTGCCAGCAGCTCCTATCTTGGGGGACTAGGGAATGAGCAGTTCTTC. It encodes CASSSYLGGLGNEQFF. The rearrangement joins TRBV9 to TRBJ2-1; 8 nucleotides align to TRBD2. In germline, CDR1 is SGDLS, CDR2 YYNGEE. With 4 bases clipped from V and 7 bases from J, the junction kept 13 bases outside the gene matches. CDR3 size: 16 residues.

V is TRBV10-3 and J is TRBJ1-5; 9 bases agree with TRBD1. V lost 6 bases, J lost 6 bases, and 6 bases stayed unmatched. The germline V gene has CDR1 ENHRY and CDR2 SYGVKD. This CDR3 has 14 residues. The CDR3 DNA is TGTGCCATCAGCCGGACAGGGGAAGGTCAGCCCCAGCATTTT. Translated, it gives CAISRTGEGQPQHF.

V gene TRBV7-6 combines with J gene TRBJ2-1, with 9 nucleotides matching TRBD2. The CDR3 is 15 amino acids. V shed 5 bases, J shed 2 bases, and the junction held 4 bases outside the gene matches. The V gene's germline CDR1 is SGHVS and CDR2 FNYEAQ. The CDR3 spells CASSTGGGAYNEQFF. CDR3 nucleotide sequence: TGTGCCAGCAGCACCGGCGGGGGGGCCTACAATGAGCAGTTCTTC.

The J gene is TRBJ2-7, the V gene TRBV7-3; D perhaps matches TRBD2 (5 bases). The V and J ends lost 5 bases and 1 base respectively, with 9 bases between them. CDR1 and CDR2 from the germline V gene are SGHTA and FQGTGA. This CDR3 contains 13 residues. The CDR3 nucleotides are TGTGCCAGCAGCCCGGCGGGTTCCTACGAGCAGTACTTC. It yields the protein CASSPAGSYEQYF.